The rows below give T cell receptor beta chains drawn from one sample of a study of T cells after posttransplantation cyclophosphamide. Libraries were prepared by immunoSEQ multiplex PCR; TCRdb keeps only in-frame clonotypes and omits some of them. The repertoire holds over 9,000 clones, with 90% to 95% as singletons. This sample comprised PBMCs, obtained after allogeneic stem cell transplant with posttransplant cyclophosphamide. The receptor set was obtained from a female patient aged 30 to 40 who received an allogeneic stem cell transplant from an unrelated donor, was CMV-positive, and had no GVHD. Some T cells may be transferred from the graft donor. CDR3s include the opening cysteine and the closing phenylalanine or tryptophan. D genes are given only for firm matches. Expanded clones are given a class, and other clones once, few, many or no size at all.

TRBV7-4	NA	NA	18	TRBJ2-3	TGTGCCAGCAGCTTAGGAGTTGGGACAACCCCTAGCACAGATACGCAGTATTTT	CASSLGVGTTPSTDTQYF
TRBV6-5	NA	NA	16	TRBJ1-1	TGTGCCAGCAGTTACTCGAGCGGACAGTTGAACACTGAAGCTTTCTTT	CASSYSSGQLNTEAFF
TRBV11-3	NA	TRBD1	14	TRBJ2-3	TGTGCCAGCAGCCGACAGGGGTCTTCAGATACGCAGTATTTT	CASSRQGSSDTQYF
TRBV5-6	NA	NA	15	TRBJ2-5	TGTGCCAGCAGCCCCCAGGGCAGGCTAGGGGAGACCCAGTACTTC	CASSPQGRLGETQYF
TRBV28	NA	TRBD1	16	TRBJ2-7	TGTGCCAGCAGTTTGCCCGGGACAGGTGTGATCTACGAGCAGTACTTC	CASSLPGTGVIYEQYF
TRBV28	NA	NA	14	TRBJ2-2	TGTGCCAGCAGTTTTCAGACAGCCACCGGGGAGCTGTTTTTT	CASSFQTATGELFF
TRBV29-1	NA	TRBD2	13	TRBJ2-3	TGCAGCGTCGCTAGCGGGGGCACAGATACGCAGTATTTT	CSVASGGTDTQYF
TRBV18	NA	TRBD1	16	TRBJ2-2	TGTGCCAGCTCACTCGGACAGGGTCCGAACACCGGGGAGCTGTTTTTT	CASSLGQGPNTGELFF
TRBV5-5	NA	TRBD1	17	TRBJ1-5	TGTGCCAGCAGCTTCGTCCCGGGACAGGGATCTGGACAGCCCCAGCATTTT	CASSFVPGQGSGQPQHF
TRBV19	NA	TRBD1	16	TRBJ1-3	TGTGCCAGTAGTCCGGGACAGGGGGCGCGAGGAAACACCATATATTTT	CASSPGQGARGNTIYF
TRBV9	NA	TRBD2	17	TRBJ2-3	TGTGCCAGCAGCGTAGGGAGTGGCGGGGGGGCCACAGATACGCAGTATTTT	CASSVGSGGGATDTQYF
TRBV18	NA	TRBD1	14	TRBJ1-4	TGTGCCAGCTCACCTCAGGGGGCTGATGAAAAACTGTTTTTT	CASSPQGADEKLFF
TRBV28	NA	TRBD1	15	TRBJ2-3	TGTGCTATCAATCTACAGGGGCTCGGGGCAGATACGCAGTATTTT	CAINLQGLGADTQYF
TRBV11-2	NA	NA	15	TRBJ1-4	TGTGCCAGCAGCCGGGACATCCGGAGTCGAGAAAAACTGTTTTTT	CASSRDIRSREKLFF
TRBV9	once	TRBD2	18	TRBJ2-1	TGTGCCAGCAGCCCTCCCCTGGGGACTAGCGGGGCCGGTAATGAGCAGTTCTTC	CASSPPLGTSGAGNEQFF
TRBV5-1	NA	TRBD1	14	TRBJ1-4	TGCGCCAGCAGCCTGGACAGGCGGAATGAAAAACTGTTTTTT	CASSLDRRNEKLFF
TRBV25-1	few	TRBD1	16	TRBJ1-5	TGTGCCAGCAGTGGAATTTCGACAGGGACTAATCAGCCCCAGCATTTT	CASSGISTGTNQPQHF
TRBV6-1	NA	TRBD2	14	TRBJ2-5	TGTGCCAGCAGAACTAGCGGGGGACAAGAGACCCAGTACTTC	CASRTSGGQETQYF
TRBV11-2	NA	TRBD1	16	TRBJ1-2	TGTGCCAGCAGCTTTATCCGGGACAGAGTAAACTATGGCTACACCTTC	CASSFIRDRVNYGYTF